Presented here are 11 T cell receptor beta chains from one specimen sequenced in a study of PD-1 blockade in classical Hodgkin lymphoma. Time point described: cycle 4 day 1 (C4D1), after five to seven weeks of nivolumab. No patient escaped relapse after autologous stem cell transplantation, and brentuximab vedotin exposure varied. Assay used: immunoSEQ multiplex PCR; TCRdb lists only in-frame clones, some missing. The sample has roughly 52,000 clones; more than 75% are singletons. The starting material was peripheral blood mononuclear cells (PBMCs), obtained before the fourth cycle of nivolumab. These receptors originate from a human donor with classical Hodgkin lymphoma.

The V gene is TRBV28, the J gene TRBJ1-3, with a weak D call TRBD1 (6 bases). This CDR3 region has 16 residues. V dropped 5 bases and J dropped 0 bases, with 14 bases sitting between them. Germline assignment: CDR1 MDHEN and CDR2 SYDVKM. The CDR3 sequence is CASSAWTESSGNTIYF. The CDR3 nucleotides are TGTGCCAGCAGTGCCTGGACAGAGAGCTCTGGAAACACCATATATTTT.

CDR3 sequence (DNA): TGTGCCAGCAGCCGGGAGGAGTTCGCTGAAGCTTTCTTT. This gives the protein CASSREEFAEAFF. The rearrangement joins TRBV7-6 to TRBJ1-1; D not certain. Trimming cost V 5 bases and J 6 bases, with 13 bases left between them. This CDR3 has 13 amino acids. Per germline, CDR1 SGHVS and CDR2 FNYEAQ.

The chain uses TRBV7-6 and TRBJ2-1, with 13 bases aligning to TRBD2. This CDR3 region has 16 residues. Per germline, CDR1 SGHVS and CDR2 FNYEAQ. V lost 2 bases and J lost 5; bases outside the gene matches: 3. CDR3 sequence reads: CASSLTGTSGNNEQFF. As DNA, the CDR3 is TGTGCCAGCAGCTTAACGGGGACTAGCGGGAACAATGAGCAGTTCTTC.

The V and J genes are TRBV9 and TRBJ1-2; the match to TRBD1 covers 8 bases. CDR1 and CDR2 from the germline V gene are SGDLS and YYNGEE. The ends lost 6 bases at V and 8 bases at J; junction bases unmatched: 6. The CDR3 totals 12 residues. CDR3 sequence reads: CASKQGAGGYTF. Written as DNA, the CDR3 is TGTGCCAGCAAGCAGGGGGCAGGCGGCTACACCTTC.

CDR3 coding DNA: TGTGCCAGCAGTTTAACCTCTGGAAACACCATATATTTT. It codes for CASSLTSGNTIYF. V usage is TRBV27 and J usage is TRBJ1-3; D is uncertain. V lost 2 bases and J lost 0, with 2 bases in between. CDR1 MNHEY and CDR2 SMNVEV come from the germline V gene (reference sequence). The CDR3 is 13 amino acids.

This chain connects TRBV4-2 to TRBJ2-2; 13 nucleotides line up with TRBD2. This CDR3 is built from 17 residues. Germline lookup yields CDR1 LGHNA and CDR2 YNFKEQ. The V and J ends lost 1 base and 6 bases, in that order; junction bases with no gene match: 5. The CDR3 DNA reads TGTGCCAGCAGCCAAGGAGGGACTAGCGGGACGGCCGGGGAGCTGTTTTTT. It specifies CASSQGGTSGTAGELFF.

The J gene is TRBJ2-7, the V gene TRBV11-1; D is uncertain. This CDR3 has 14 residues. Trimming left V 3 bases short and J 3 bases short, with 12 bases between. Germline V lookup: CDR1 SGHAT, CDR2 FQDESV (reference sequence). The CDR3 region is CASSFIRFIYEQYF. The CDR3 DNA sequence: TGTGCCAGCAGCTTCATCAGGTTTATCTACGAGCAGTACTTC.

CDR3 region: CATSRVVSGGQTQYF. The CDR3 nucleotides read TGTGCCACCAGCAGAGTTGTTAGCGGGGGGCAGACCCAGTACTTC. The chain has TRBV15 and TRBJ2-5; 10 bases fit TRBD2. In germline, CDR1 is LNHNV, CDR2 YYDKDF (reference sequence). The length of the CDR3 is 15 residues. The J segment lost 6 bases and the V segment lost 1 base, leaving 5 bases of the junction unmatched.

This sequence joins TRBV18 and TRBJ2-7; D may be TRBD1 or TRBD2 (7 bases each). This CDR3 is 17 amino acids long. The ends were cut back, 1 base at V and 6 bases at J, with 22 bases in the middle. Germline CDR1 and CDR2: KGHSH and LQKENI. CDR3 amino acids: CASSPRRQGGADTEQYF. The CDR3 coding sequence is TGTGCCAGCTCACCACGACGACAGGGAGGGGCAGATACCGAGCAGTACTTC.

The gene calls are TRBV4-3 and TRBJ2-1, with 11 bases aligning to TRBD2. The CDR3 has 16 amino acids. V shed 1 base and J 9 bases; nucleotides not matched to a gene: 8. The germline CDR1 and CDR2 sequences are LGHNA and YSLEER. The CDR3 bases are TGCGCCAGCAGCCAAGCCATACTAGCGGGGGATCGTGAGCAGTTCTTC. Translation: CASSQAILAGDREQFF.

The CDR3 loop reads CASSLRGRGTEAFF. The CDR3 nucleotides read TGCGCCAGCAGCTTGCGGGGGCGCGGCACTGAAGCTTTCTTT. This sequence joins TRBV5-1 and TRBJ1-1; the D gene is possibly TRBD1 (6 bases). This CDR3 spans 14 amino acids. The germline V gene encodes CDR1 SGHRS and CDR2 YFSETQ. Trimming cost V 1 base and J 4 bases, with 11 bases left between them.